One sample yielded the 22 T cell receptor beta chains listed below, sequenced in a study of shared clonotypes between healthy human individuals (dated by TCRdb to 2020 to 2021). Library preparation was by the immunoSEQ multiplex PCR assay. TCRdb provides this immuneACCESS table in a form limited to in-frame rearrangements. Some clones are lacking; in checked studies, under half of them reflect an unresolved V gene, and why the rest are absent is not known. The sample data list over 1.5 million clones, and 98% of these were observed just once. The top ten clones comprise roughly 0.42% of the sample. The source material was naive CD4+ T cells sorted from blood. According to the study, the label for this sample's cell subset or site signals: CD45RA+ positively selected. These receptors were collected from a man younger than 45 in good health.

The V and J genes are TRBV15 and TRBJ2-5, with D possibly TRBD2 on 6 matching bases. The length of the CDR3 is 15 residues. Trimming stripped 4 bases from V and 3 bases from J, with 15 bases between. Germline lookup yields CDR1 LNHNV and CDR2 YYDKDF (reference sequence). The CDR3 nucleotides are TGTGCCACCAGCAAATCGGGAGTTGGGAAAGAGACCCAGTACTTC. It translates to CATSKSGVGKETQYF.

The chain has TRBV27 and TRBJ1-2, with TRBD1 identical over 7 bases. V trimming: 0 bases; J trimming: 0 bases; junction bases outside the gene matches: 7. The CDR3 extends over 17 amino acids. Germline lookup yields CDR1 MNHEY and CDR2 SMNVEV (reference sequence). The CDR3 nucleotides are TGTGCCAGCAGTTTATCTTGGCAGGGGGGAGCTAACTATGGCTACACCTTC. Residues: CASSLSWQGGANYGYTF.

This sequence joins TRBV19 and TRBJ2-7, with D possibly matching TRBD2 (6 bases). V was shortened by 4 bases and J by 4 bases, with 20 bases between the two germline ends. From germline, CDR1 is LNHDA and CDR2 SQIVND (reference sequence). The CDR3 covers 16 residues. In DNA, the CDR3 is TGTGCCAGTAGTACGGTGCCAGGGAGGCAAGGTTACGAGCAGTACTTC. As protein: CASSTVPGRQGYEQYF. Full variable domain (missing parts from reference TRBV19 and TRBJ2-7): DGGITQSPKYLFRKEGQNVTLSCEQNLNHDAMYWYRQDPGQGLRLIYYSQIVNDFQKGDIAEGYSVSREKKESFPLTVTSAQKNPTAFYLCASSTVPGRQGYEQYFGPGTRLTVT.

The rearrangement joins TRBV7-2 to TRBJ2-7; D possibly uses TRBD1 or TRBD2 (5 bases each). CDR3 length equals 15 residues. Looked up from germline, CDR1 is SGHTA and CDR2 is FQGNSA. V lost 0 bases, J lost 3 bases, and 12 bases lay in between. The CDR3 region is CASSLAGGGNYEQYF. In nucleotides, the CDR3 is TGTGCCAGCAGCTTAGCGGGTGGGGGAAACTACGAGCAGTACTTC. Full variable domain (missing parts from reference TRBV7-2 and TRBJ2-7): GAGVSQSPSNKVTEKGKDVELRCDPISGHTALYWYRQSLGQGLEFLIYFQGNSAPDKSGLPSDRFSAERTGGSVSTLTIQRTQQEDSAVYLCASSLAGGGNYEQYFGPGTRLTVT.

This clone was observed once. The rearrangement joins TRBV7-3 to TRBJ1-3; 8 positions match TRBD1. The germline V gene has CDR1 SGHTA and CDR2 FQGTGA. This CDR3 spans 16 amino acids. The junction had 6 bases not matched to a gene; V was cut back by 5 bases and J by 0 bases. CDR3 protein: CASSPGDRFSGNTIYF. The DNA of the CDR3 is TGTGCCAGCAGCCCCGGGGACAGGTTCTCTGGAAACACCATATATTTT. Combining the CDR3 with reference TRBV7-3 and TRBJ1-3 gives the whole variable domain GAGVSQTPSNKVTEKGKYVELRCDPISGHTALYWYRQSLGQGPEFLIYFQGTGAADDSGLPNDRFFAVRPEGSVSTLKIQRTERGDSAVYLCASSPGDRFSGNTIYFGEGSWLTVV.

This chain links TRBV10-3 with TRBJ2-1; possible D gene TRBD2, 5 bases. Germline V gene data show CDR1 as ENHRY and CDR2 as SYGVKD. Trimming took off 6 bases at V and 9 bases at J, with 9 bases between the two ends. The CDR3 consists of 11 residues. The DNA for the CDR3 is TGTGCCATCAGCGGGGTCAGTGAGCAGTTCTTC. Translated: CAISGVSEQFF.

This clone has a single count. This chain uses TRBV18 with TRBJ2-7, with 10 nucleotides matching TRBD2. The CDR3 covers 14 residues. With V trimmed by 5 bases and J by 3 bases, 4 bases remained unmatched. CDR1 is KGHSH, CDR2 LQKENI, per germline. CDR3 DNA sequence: TGTGCCAGCTCAACCGGGACTAGCGACTACGAGCAGTACTTC. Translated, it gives CASSTGTSDYEQYF.

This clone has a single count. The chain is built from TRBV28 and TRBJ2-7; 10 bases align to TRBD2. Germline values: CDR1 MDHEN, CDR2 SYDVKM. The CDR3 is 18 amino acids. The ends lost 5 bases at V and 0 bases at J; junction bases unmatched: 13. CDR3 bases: TGTGCCAGCAGTCTTGCCCCCGGACTAGCGGACTCCTCCTACGAGCAGTACTTC. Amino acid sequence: CASSLAPGLADSSYEQYF.

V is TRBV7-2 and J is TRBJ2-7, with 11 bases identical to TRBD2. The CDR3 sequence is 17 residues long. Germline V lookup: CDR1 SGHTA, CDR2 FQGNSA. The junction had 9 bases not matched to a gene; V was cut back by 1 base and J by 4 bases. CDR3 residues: CASSLVAGTSGGYEQYF. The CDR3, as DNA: TGTGCCAGCAGCTTAGTGGCCGGGACTAGCGGAGGGTACGAGCAGTACTTC.

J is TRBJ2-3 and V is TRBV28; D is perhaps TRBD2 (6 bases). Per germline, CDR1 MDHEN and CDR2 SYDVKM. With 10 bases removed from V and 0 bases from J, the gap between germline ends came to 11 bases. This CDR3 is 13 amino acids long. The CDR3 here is CATRGTSTDTQYF. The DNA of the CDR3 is TGTGCCACCAGAGGGACTAGCACAGATACGCAGTATTTT.

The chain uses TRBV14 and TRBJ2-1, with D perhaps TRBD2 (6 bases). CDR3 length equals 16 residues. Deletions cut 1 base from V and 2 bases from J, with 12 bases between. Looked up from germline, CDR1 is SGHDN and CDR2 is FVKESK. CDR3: CASSQVGGLTYNEQFF. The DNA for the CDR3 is TGTGCCAGCAGCCAAGTGGGAGGTTTGACCTACAATGAGCAGTTCTTC.

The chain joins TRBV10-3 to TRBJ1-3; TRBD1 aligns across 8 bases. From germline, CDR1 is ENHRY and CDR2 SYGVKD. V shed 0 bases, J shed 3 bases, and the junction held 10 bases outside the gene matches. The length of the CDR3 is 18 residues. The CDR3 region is CAISESRQTGVDGNTIYF. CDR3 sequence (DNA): TGTGCCATCAGTGAGTCAAGACAGACAGGGGTTGATGGAAACACCATATATTTT.

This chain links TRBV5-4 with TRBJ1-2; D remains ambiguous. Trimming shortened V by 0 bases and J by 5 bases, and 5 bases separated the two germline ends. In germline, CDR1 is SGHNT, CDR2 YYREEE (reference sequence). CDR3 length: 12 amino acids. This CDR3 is CASSLVGYGYTF. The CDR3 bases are TGTGCCAGCAGCTTGGTGGGTTATGGCTACACCTTC.

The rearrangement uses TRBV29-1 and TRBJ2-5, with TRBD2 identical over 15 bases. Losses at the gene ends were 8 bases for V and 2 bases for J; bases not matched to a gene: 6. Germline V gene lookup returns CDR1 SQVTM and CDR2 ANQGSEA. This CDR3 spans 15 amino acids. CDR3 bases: TGCAGCATGGGACTAGCGGGAGGATTTCAAGAGACCCAGTACTTC. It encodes CSMGLAGGFQETQYF.

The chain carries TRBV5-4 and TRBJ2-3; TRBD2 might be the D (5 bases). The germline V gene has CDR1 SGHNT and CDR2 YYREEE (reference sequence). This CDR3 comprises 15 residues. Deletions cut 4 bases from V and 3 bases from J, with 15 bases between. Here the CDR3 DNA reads TGTGCCAGCAGCGTCACTAGTGATGCAACAGATACGCAGTATTTT. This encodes CASSVTSDATDTQYF.

CDR3: CASSGQGDEQYF. The CDR3, as DNA: TGTGCCAGCAGTGGACAGGGTGACGAGCAGTACTTC. J is TRBJ2-7 and V is TRBV2; 7 nucleotides align to TRBD1. The V gene's germline CDR1 is SNHLY and CDR2 FYNNEI. The CDR3 extends over 12 amino acids. The junction had 2 bases not matched to a gene; V was cut back by 4 bases and J by 5 bases.

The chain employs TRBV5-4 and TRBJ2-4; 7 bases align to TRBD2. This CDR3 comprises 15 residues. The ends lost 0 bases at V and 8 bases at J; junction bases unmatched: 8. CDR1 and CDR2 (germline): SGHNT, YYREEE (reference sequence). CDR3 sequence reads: CASSLVSGGNHIQYF. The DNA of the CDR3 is TGTGCCAGCAGCTTGGTGTCCGGGGGGAATCACATTCAGTACTTC.

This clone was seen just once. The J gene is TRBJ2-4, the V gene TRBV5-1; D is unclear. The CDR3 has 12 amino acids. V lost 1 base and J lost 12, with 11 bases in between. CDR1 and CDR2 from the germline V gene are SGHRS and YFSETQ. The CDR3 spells CASSLTEAAQYF. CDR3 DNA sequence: TGCGCCAGCAGCTTGACCGAGGCCGCTCAGTACTTC.

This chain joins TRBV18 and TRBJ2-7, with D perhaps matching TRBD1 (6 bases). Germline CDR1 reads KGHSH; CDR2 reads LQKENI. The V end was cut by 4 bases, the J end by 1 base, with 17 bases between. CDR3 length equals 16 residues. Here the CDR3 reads CASSQVEGRGSYEQYF. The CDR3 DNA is TGTGCCAGCTCACAAGTAGAAGGCAGGGGTTCCTACGAGCAGTACTTC.

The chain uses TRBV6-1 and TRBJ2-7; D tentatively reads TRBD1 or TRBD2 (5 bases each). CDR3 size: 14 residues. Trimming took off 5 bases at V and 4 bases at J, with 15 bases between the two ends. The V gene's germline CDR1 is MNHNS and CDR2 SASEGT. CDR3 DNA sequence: TGTGCCAGCAGTCCCCTCGGGGCCTATTACGAGCAGTACTTC. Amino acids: CASSPLGAYYEQYF.

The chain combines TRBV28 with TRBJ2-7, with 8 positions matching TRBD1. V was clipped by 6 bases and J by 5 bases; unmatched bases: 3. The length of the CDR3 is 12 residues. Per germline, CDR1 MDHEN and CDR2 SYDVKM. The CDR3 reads CASSWDRHEQYF. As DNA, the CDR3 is TGTGCCAGCAGCTGGGACAGGCACGAGCAGTACTTC.

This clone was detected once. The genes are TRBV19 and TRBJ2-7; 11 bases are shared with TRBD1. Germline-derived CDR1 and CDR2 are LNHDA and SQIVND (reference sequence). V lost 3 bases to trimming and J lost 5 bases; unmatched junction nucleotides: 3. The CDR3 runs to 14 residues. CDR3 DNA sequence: TGTGCCAGTAGTATCGGACAGGGGGCCCACGAGCAGTACTTC. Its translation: CASSIGQGAHEQYF.